Following are 10 T cell receptor beta chains from one sample sequenced in a study of breast tumors, draining lymph nodes, adjacent tissues. TCRdb redid the calling of the multiplex PCR reads with MiXCR, one entry per CDR3 protein. The repertoire includes tens of thousands of distinct CDR3 sequences, roughly 55% of them detected once, and around 15% sits in the top ten. The sequencing input was breast tumor tissue. Every receptor here comes from a female donor with breast cancer. Some clones in this sample may be carry-over from other donors' samples.

This clonotype was detected once. The rearrangement links TRBV5-6 to TRBJ1-2, with D hard to call. This CDR3 spans 14 amino acids. Trimming removed 4 bases at V and 4 bases at J, with 14 bases between. Germline CDR1 reads SGHDT; CDR2 reads YYEEEE. CDR3 DNA sequence: TGTGCCAGCAGCCCCCCTGACACGGGCTATGGCTACACCTTC. Translating gives CASSPPDTGYGYTF. Together with reference TRBV5-6 and TRBJ1-2, the CDR3 gives the full variable domain: DAGVTQSPTHLIKTRGQQVTLRCSPKSGHDTVSWYQQALGQGPQFIFQYYEEEERQRGNFPDRFSGHQFPNYSSELNVNALLLGDSALYLCASSPPDTGYGYTFGSGTRLTVV.

This rearrangement joins TRBV2 to TRBJ1-2; 7 nucleotides match TRBD1. V was pared by 5 bases and J by 6 bases, with 12 bases of the junction left unmatched. CDR1 and CDR2 from the germline V gene are SNHLY and FYNNEI. The CDR3 runs to 15 residues. CDR3 protein: CASSTRGREINGYTF. The CDR3 coding sequence is TGTGCCAGCAGTACCAGGGGGAGGGAGATTAATGGCTACACCTTC.

This clonotype appeared a single time. The V call is TRBV20-1, the J call TRBJ2-5; a possible D gene is TRBD1 (6 bases). Germline CDR1 is DFQATT and CDR2 is SNEGSKA (reference sequence). The germline V and J ends were trimmed by 4 bases and 0 bases, with 9 bases remaining between them. The CDR3 covers 13 residues. Here the CDR3 DNA reads TGCAGTGCTACCCGGACAGACCAAGAGACCCAGTACTTC. This gives the protein CSATRTDQETQYF.

The V and J genes are TRBV5-5 and TRBJ2-7; weak D call: TRBD1 (5 bases). V was clipped by 1 base and J by 6 bases, with 8 bases between them. Per germline, CDR1 SGHKS and CDR2 YYEKEE (reference sequence). This CDR3 contains 12 residues. CDR3 amino acids: CASSLNRIEQYV. The CDR3 nucleotides are TGTGCCAGCAGCTTGAACAGGATCGAGCAGTACGTC.

Concerning this clonotype: This may be a read error, as it is one base from a much larger clone. This sequence joins TRBV20-1 and TRBJ2-5; 9 nucleotides line up with TRBD2. The V gene's germline CDR1 is DFQATT and CDR2 SNEGSKA (reference sequence). The CDR3 covers 12 residues. CDR3 nucleotide sequence: TGCGTAGTGACTAGCGGACAAGAGACCCCGTACTTC. Translated: CVVTSGQETPYF.

This rearrangement joins TRBV19 to TRBJ2-1; D not resolved. The CDR3 spans 12 residues. V lost 8 bases to trimming and J lost 6 bases, with 11 bases between them. Germline lookup yields CDR1 LNHDA and CDR2 SQIVND (reference sequence). CDR3 DNA sequence: TGTGCCAGTCATTCCGGCGGCAATGAGCAGTTCTTC. This sequence encodes CASHSGGNEQFF.

The chain links TRBV10-2 to TRBJ2-5; TRBD1 agrees at 9 bases. V was pared by 6 bases and J by 4 bases, with 3 bases of the junction left unmatched. The length of the CDR3 is 13 residues. Germline V CDR1 and CDR2: WSHSY, SAAADI. In DNA form, the CDR3 reads TGCGCCAGCAGGGGACAGGGAAGAGAGACCCAGTACTTC. Translation: CASRGQGRETQYF.

This chain joins TRBV5-1 and TRBJ1-6; 10 nucleotides line up with TRBD1. Trimming at V came to 4 bases and at J to 9 bases, leaving 10 bases not matched to a gene. The CDR3 is made up of 16 amino acids. Germline lookup yields CDR1 SGHRS and CDR2 YFSETQ. CDR3 region: CASSPTGTGVFSPLHF. CDR3 sequence (DNA): TGCGCCAGCAGCCCCACCGGGACAGGGGTTTTTTCACCCCTCCACTTT.

Many counts were recorded for this clonotype. The genes are TRBV6-6 and TRBJ1-5; weak D call: TRBD1 (5 bases). V lost 6 bases and J 4 bases, leaving 16 bases between the germline ends. CDR3 size: 15 residues. Germline V gene data show CDR1 as MNHNY and CDR2 as SVGAGI (reference sequence). The DNA for the CDR3 is TGTGCCAGCAGCTCCAGGGTAGGTGGAAATCAGCCCCAGCATTTT. The encoded protein is CASSSRVGGNQPQHF.

V gene TRBV12-3 or TRBV12-4 combines with J gene TRBJ2-5; 15 bases agree with TRBD2. The V segment lost 3 bases and the J segment 5 bases; nucleotides outside the gene matches: 10. The CDR3 extends over 18 amino acids. The CDR3 protein is CASSFTGLAGGQGETQYF. The CDR3 nucleotides read TGTGCCAGCAGTTTCACGGGACTAGCGGGAGGTCAGGGGGAGACCCAGTACTTC.